Listed here are 17 T cell receptor beta chains from one sample, sequenced in a study of T-cell reconstitution after alpha-beta-depleted transplantation in children. The TCRbeta library was prepared with unique molecular identifiers. Each CDR3 protein gets one entry after TCRdb re-called the PCR reads with MiXCR. The table includes about 980,000 distinct CDR3 sequences, under 30% detected once. Material: PBMCs, mostly from graft donor cells, obtained 360 days after TCRalphabeta/CD19-depleted stem cell transplant. The receptors derive from a boy less than two years old who had a stem cell transplant for SCID, so the T cells may come from the graft donor.

As DNA, the CDR3 is TGTGCCAGCAGTTTATGGGCAGGGCCCCCTCCAGATACGCAGTATTTT. Translation: CASSLWAGPPPDTQYF. The chain joins TRBV28 to TRBJ2-3, with a possible D match to TRBD1 (5 bases). The CDR3 length is 16 residues. V gave up 0 bases and J gave up 4 bases, with 14 bases separating them. Germline CDR1 MDHEN, CDR2 SYDVKM. The complete variable domain, with remaining parts taken from reference TRBV28 and TRBJ2-3, reads DVKVTQSSRYLVKRTGEKVFLECVQDMDHENMFWYRQDPGLGLRLIYFSYDVKMKEKGDIPEGYSVSREKKERFSLILESASTNQTSMYLCASSLWAGPPPDTQYFGPGTRLTVL.

This clonotype has just a few counts. The V gene is TRBV9, the J gene TRBJ2-3, with TRBD2 matching 8 bases. The CDR3 sequence is 16 residues long. V shed 3 bases, J shed 2 bases, and the junction held 8 bases outside the gene matches. Germline loops: CDR1 SGDLS, CDR2 YYNGEE. CDR3 region: CASSAGLAIVTDTQYF. DNA of the CDR3: TGTGCCAGCAGCGCCGGACTAGCAATAGTCACAGATACGCAGTATTTT.

This clonotype was observed a few times. The gene calls are TRBV12-3 or TRBV12-4 and TRBJ1-2; D remains ambiguous. Trimming took 5 bases from V and 4 from J, leaving 11 bases between them. This CDR3 is 13 amino acids long. CDR3 DNA sequence: TGTGCCAGCAGTCTGTGGGGAAGCTATGGCTACACCTTC. It yields the protein CASSLWGSYGYTF.

The gene calls are TRBV24-1 and TRBJ2-1; 7 nucleotides match TRBD2. Germline V gene lookup returns CDR1 KGHDR and CDR2 SFDVKD. J was trimmed by 5 bases and V by 3 bases; bases with no gene match: 12. The CDR3 has 17 residues. The CDR3 here is CATSDSRLAGPHNEQFF. For the CDR3, the DNA is TGTGCCACCAGTGATAGCCGACTAGCTGGGCCCCACAATGAGCAGTTCTTC.

The chain links TRBV2 to TRBJ1-3; D unclear. Germline assignment: CDR1 SNHLY and CDR2 FYNNEI. The CDR3 has 14 residues. V was pared by 6 bases and J by 0 bases, with 9 bases between. The CDR3 bases are TGTGCCAGCAGCGCACGGGGCTCTGGAAACACCATATATTTT. This sequence encodes CASSARGSGNTIYF.

This clonotype was detected only a few times. The V and J genes are TRBV6-5 and TRBJ2-3, with TRBD1 matching 9 bases. V trimming: 0 bases; J trimming: 10 bases; junction bases outside the gene matches: 11. Germline V gives CDR1 MNHEY, CDR2 SVGAGI. There are 16 residues in the CDR3. This CDR3 is CASSYSGGQGKTSQYF. CDR3 DNA: TGTGCCAGCAGTTACTCGGGGGGACAGGGAAAAACGTCGCAGTATTTT.

The rearrangement joins TRBV2 to TRBJ1-5; TRBD1 agrees at 9 bases. V trimming: 6 bases; J trimming: 4 bases; junction bases outside the gene matches: 7. The CDR3 has 15 amino acids. Germline lookup yields CDR1 SNHLY and CDR2 FYNNEI. The CDR3 sequence is CASRVSGTGNQPQHF. The CDR3 bases are TGTGCCAGCAGAGTCTCCGGGACAGGGAATCAGCCCCAGCATTTT.

The chain combines TRBV12-3 or TRBV12-4 with TRBJ2-7, with 8 bases fitting TRBD1. V gave up 0 bases and J gave up 10 bases; unmatched junction bases: 8. The CDR3 has 14 amino acids. The CDR3 DNA is TGTGCCAGCAGTTTAGCCGGACAGGGAAAGAAACAGTACTTC. Encoded protein: CASSLAGQGKKQYF.

The chain has TRBV11-2 and TRBJ2-4; unclear D gene. Germline assignment: CDR1 SGHAT and CDR2 FQNNGV. The V gene lost 0 bases and the J gene lost 3 bases, with 12 bases spanning the gap. The CDR3 runs 16 residues. Here the CDR3 reads CASSLESRVDKNIQYF. CDR3 nucleotide sequence: TGTGCCAGCAGCTTAGAATCGCGAGTGGACAAAAACATTCAGTACTTC.

This clonotype was counted a few times. This chain connects TRBV5-1 to TRBJ2-5; no reliable D call. Germline V gene data show CDR1 as SGHRS and CDR2 as YFSETQ. V was pared by 4 bases and J by 1 base, with 8 bases between. The CDR3 loop spans 13 amino acids. CDR3 protein: CASSAPFQETQYF. Written as DNA, the CDR3 is TGCGCCAGCAGCGCTCCTTTCCAAGAGACCCAGTACTTC.

This clonotype was picked up many times. The gene calls are TRBV15 and TRBJ2-5; unclear D gene. Trimming stripped 0 bases from V and 4 bases from J, with 12 bases between. Germline CDR1 LNHNV, CDR2 YYDKDF (reference sequence). The CDR3 extends over 15 amino acids. This CDR3 reads CATSRDSARRETQYF. In DNA form, the CDR3 reads TGTGCCACCAGCAGAGATTCAGCAAGACGAGAGACCCAGTACTTC.

The table lists this clonotype with a count of one. The chain links TRBV18 to TRBJ2-1, with TRBD2 as a possible D gene (6 bases). The germline V gene has CDR1 KGHSH and CDR2 LQKENI. Trimming pared 3 bases from V and 3 bases from J, leaving 12 bases between. The CDR3 consists of 15 residues. The CDR3 DNA reads TGTGCCAGCTCACCTCGGGACTCGATCTACAATGAGCAGTTCTTC. Protein: CASSPRDSIYNEQFF.

The V gene is TRBV5-1, the J gene TRBJ1-2; tentative D call: TRBD1 (6 bases). This CDR3 spans 14 amino acids. V gave up 0 bases and J gave up 1 base, with 7 bases separating them. Germline lookup yields CDR1 SGHRS and CDR2 YFSETQ. The CDR3: CASSLGQDNYGYTF. CDR3 DNA sequence: TGCGCCAGCAGCTTGGGACAGGATAACTATGGCTACACCTTC.

This rearrangement joins TRBV12-3 or TRBV12-4 to TRBJ2-1, with 9 bases fitting TRBD2. The V gene end was trimmed by 6 bases and the J gene end by 4 bases; junction bases not matched to a gene: 10. The CDR3 contains 16 residues. The DNA for the CDR3 is TGTGCCAGCAGAAGCATTTCTAGCGGGGCGTACAATGAGCAGTTCTTC. Translated: CASRSISSGAYNEQFF.

This clonotype was counted between two and nine times. This chain joins TRBV20-1 and TRBJ2-4; TRBD2 might be the D (6 bases). The CDR3 has 13 amino acids. V shed 3 bases and J shed 9 bases, with 15 bases lying between them. Looked up from germline, CDR1 is DFQATT and CDR2 is SNEGSKA (reference sequence). This chain's CDR3 is CSAREEGRFIQYF. Written as DNA, the CDR3 is TGCAGTGCTAGGGAGGAGGGGCGATTCATTCAGTACTTC.

The V gene is TRBV12-3 or TRBV12-4, the J gene TRBJ1-1, with 8 bases lining up with TRBD1. The CDR3 sequence is 12 residues long. The V segment lost 3 bases and the J segment 8 bases; nucleotides outside the gene matches: 2. The CDR3 DNA reads TGTGCCAGCAGTTTGGGGGACAGGGAAGCTTTCTTT. Translated, it gives CASSLGDREAFF.

This clonotype was seen a few times. This sequence joins TRBV20-1 and TRBJ1-6; unclear D gene. This CDR3 region has 15 residues. Trimming pared 0 bases from V and 10 bases from J, leaving 16 bases between. The germline V gene has CDR1 DFQATT and CDR2 SNEGSKA (reference sequence). The CDR3 protein is CSARELGRLRSPLHF. Here the CDR3 DNA reads TGCAGTGCTAGAGAACTGGGGAGGTTAAGATCACCCCTCCACTTT.